Below, one T cell receptor (beta chain) is given with its context. This same CDR3 is encoded by further DNA sequences in the sample. As handled by the study authors: Reference gene primer amplification yielded estimated nucleated cell counts. Using immunoSEQ multiplex PCR, the repertoire was profiled, and TCRdb retains in-frame clones only, with some absent. Clone size and the V and J calls come from that table; the DNA yielded D and trimming. There are about 200,000 clones in the sample; approximately 86% occur only once, and 3% to 3.5% lies in the top ten. CDR1 SGHRS and CDR2 YFSETQ come from the germline V gene. V lost 0 bases and J 6 bases, leaving 13 bases between the germline ends. The CDR3 runs 14 residues. This entry is derived from a study of blood T cell repertoires in COVID-19. Study-wide background: PBMCs, B-cell-depleted T cells, or T cells were the source of the cDNA or gDNA that made up the material.

This TCR was recovered from a man between 60 and 70 years old with acute or convalescent COVID-19. The sequenced material came from peripheral blood. The J gene is TRBJ2-7, the V gene TRBV5-1; possible D gene TRBD2, 5 bases. The DNA of the CDR3 is TGCGCCAGCAGCTTGGGGGGAGCGAGTGGCGAGCAGTACTTC. This translates into CASSLGGASGEQYF.